What follows are 2 T cell receptor beta chains derived from one specimen sequenced in a study of identical twins. TCRdb processed the 5' RACE reads anew with MiXCR; each CDR3 protein has one entry. The sample yields 700,000 to 950,000 distinct CDR3 sequences, about 12% seen once. This sample also appeared in a second study, on yellow fever vaccine responses in identical twins.

The material sequenced was PBMCs. The receptors were sampled from a woman between 18 and 29 years old in good health.

The V call is TRBV2, the J call TRBJ2-7; 7 positions match TRBD1. The J segment lost 4 bases and the V segment lost 0 bases, leaving 6 bases of the junction unmatched. From germline, CDR1 is SNHLY and CDR2 FYNNEI. This CDR3 region has 15 residues. The CDR3 DNA sequence: TGTGCCAGCAGTGAAGCTTGGGACAGTGCTTACGAGCAGTACTTC. Amino acid sequence: CASSEAWDSAYEQYF. Together with reference TRBV2 and TRBJ2-7, the CDR3 gives the full variable domain: EPEVTQTPSHQVTQMGQEVILRCVPISNHLYFYWYRQILGQKVEFLVSFYNNEISEKSEIFDDQFSVERPDGSNFTLKIRSTKLEDSAMYFCASSEAWDSAYEQYFGPGTRLTVT.

This clonotype was detected only a few times. The rearrangement joins TRBV18 to TRBJ2-3, with D possibly being TRBD1 (6 bases). CDR3 length equals 14 residues. Germline V CDR1 and CDR2: KGHSH, LQKENI. Trimming shortened V by 3 bases and J by 3 bases, and 10 bases separated the two germline ends. CDR3 coding DNA: TGTGCCAGCTCACCGCAGCAGGGGACAGATACGCAGTATTTT. Its protein is CASSPQQGTDTQYF.